Presented here are 19 T cell receptor beta chains from one specimen sequenced in a study of T cells in Graves' hyperthyroidism and ophthalmopathy. The investigators amplified TCR beta CDR3 regions from RNA transcripts. The TCR CDR3 was amplified in a first-round RT-PCR using the HTBI primer set. TCRdb processed the multiplex PCR reads anew with MiXCR; each CDR3 protein has one entry. The table includes approximately 700,000 distinct CDR3 sequences, 40% to 55% detected once. Sequencing was performed on peripheral blood or thyroid tissue (not recorded which). These receptors were obtained from an adult man with Graves' disease, either hyperthyroidism or ophthalmopathy (not recorded which).

This clonotype was observed many times. The chain has TRBV2 and TRBJ1-4; D possibly corresponds to TRBD1 (6 bases). The germline gives CDR1 SNHLY, CDR2 FYNNEI. Trimming left V 5 bases short and J 3 bases short, with 10 bases between. The CDR3 totals 14 residues. CDR3 residues: CASSWTAANEKLFF. The CDR3 coding sequence is TGTGCCAGCAGTTGGACAGCAGCTAATGAAAAACTGTTTTTT.

Only one count was recorded for this clonotype. A much larger clonotype is one base distant, so this may be a read error. The CDR3 spells CASSQLSGNQGTQYF. The CDR3 nucleotides read TGTGCCAGCAGCCAATTGTCTGGGAACCAAGGGACCCAGTACTTC. The chain is built from TRBV2 and TRBJ2-5; D unclear. Germline values: CDR1 SNHLY, CDR2 FYNNEI. The CDR3 is 15 amino acids. The whole variable domain, filled in from reference TRBV2 and TRBJ2-5, reads EPEVTQTPSHQVTQMGQEVILRCVPISNHLYFYWYRQILGQKVEFLVSFYNNEISEKSEIFDDQFSVERPDGSNFTLKIRSTKLEDSAMYFCASSQLSGNQGTQYFGPGTRLLVL.

V and J are TRBV4-2 and TRBJ1-3, with no clear D. Looked up from germline, CDR1 is LGHNA and CDR2 is YNFKEQ. The CDR3 has 17 amino acids. V lost 0 bases to trimming and J lost 4 bases, with 16 bases between them. The CDR3 DNA reads TGTGCCAGCAGCCAAGATCCCCCCGCCAGATCCGGAAACACCATATATTTT. This gives the protein CASSQDPPARSGNTIYF.

This clonotype was detected a few times. The gene calls are TRBV12-3 or TRBV12-4 and TRBJ2-5; 11 bases agree with TRBD2. This CDR3 spans 16 amino acids. V lost 4 bases, J lost 6 bases, and 10 bases stayed unmatched. In DNA, the CDR3 is TGTGCCAGCAGTTCCCTACTAGCGGGAGATGGAAAGACCCAGTACTTC. It encodes CASSSLLAGDGKTQYF.

This chain uses TRBV20-1 with TRBJ1-6, with D possibly matching TRBD1 (6 bases). The CDR3 sequence is 12 residues long. Germline CDR1 and CDR2: DFQATT and SNEGSKA (reference sequence). CDR3 sequence: CSPGAMNSPLHF. The CDR3 DNA sequence: TGCAGCCCGGGGGCGATGAATTCACCCCTCCACTTT.

This clonotype was observed many times. The rearrangement uses TRBV2 and TRBJ1-4; TRBD1 might be the D (5 bases). CDR1 SNHLY and CDR2 FYNNEI come from the germline V gene. The CDR3 is 14 residues long. Trimming removed 6 bases from V and 4 bases from J, with 12 bases in between. Here the CDR3 reads CASRGWDVNEKLFF. As DNA, the CDR3 is TGTGCCAGCAGAGGGTGGGACGTTAATGAAAAACTGTTTTTT.

As regards this clonotype: A much larger clone lies one base from this, so it may be a read error. The chain's CDR3 is CASSLAGTGELGYTF. The CDR3 DNA is TGTGCCAGCAGCTTAGCCGGGACAGGTGAGTTGGGCTACACCTTC. This chain joins TRBV7-2 and TRBJ1-2, with 8 nucleotides matching TRBD1. Trimming cost V 0 bases and J 8 bases; bases outside gene matches: 8. Germline CDR1 and CDR2: SGHTA and FQGNSA. The CDR3 is made up of 15 amino acids.

The chain uses TRBV2 and TRBJ1-4; D gene uncertain. Per the germline V gene, CDR1 is SNHLY and CDR2 is FYNNEI. V was cut by 3 bases and J by 3 bases, with 14 bases left in between. The CDR3 is 16 amino acids. This CDR3 reads CASSDGYTEANEKLFF. The CDR3 DNA sequence: TGTGCCAGCAGTGACGGGTACACTGAAGCTAATGAAAAACTGTTTTTT. Filled out from reference TRBV2 and TRBJ1-4, the complete variable domain reads EPEVTQTPSHQVTQMGQEVILRCVPISNHLYFYWYRQILGQKVEFLVSFYNNEISEKSEIFDDQFSVERPDGSNFTLKIRSTKLEDSAMYFCASSDGYTEANEKLFFGSGTQLSVL.

This clonotype was seen a few times. The chain couples TRBV11-2 to TRBJ2-7; possibly TRBD1 for D (7 bases). The CDR3 has 14 amino acids. Trimming pared 7 bases from V and 1 base from J, leaving 14 bases between. Per the germline V gene, CDR1 is SGHAT and CDR2 is FQNNGV. As DNA, the CDR3 is TGTGCCAGCAACAGACAGGGAGGTTCCTACGAGCAGTACTTC. Translated: CASNRQGGSYEQYF.

Turning to this clonotype: The CDR3 does not end in the conserved phenylalanine or tryptophan, so this is likely a read error. The chain has TRBV10-2 and TRBJ2-2; TRBD2 matches at 11 bases. The CDR3 covers 20 residues. Per the germline V gene, CDR1 is WSHSY and CDR2 is SAAADI. The junction had 13 bases not matched to a gene; V was cut back by 2 bases and J by 2 bases. CDR3 sequence: CASSEKGLAGPHFNTGELFI. DNA of the CDR3: TGCGCCAGCAGTGAGAAAGGACTAGCGGGTCCACATTTCAACACCGGGGAGCTGTTTATT.

The V gene is TRBV29-1, the J gene TRBJ1-6; D gene unclear. Germline loops: CDR1 SQVTM, CDR2 ANQGSEA. This CDR3 has 13 amino acids. With 6 bases removed from V and 13 bases from J, the gap between germline ends came to 19 bases. The CDR3 DNA sequence: TGCAGCGTCGCCGACGGAGGCAATCAGCCCCTCCACTTT. Translating it yields CSVADGGNQPLHF.

The genes are TRBV11-1 and TRBJ1-6; tentative D call: TRBD1 (5 bases). CDR3 length: 16 residues. Germline V lookup: CDR1 SGHAT, CDR2 FQDESV (reference sequence). The CDR3 protein is CATKTGDRLWNSPLHF. The CDR3 DNA sequence: TGTGCAACAAAAACAGGAGACCGGCTATGGAATTCACCCCTCCACTTT.

The CDR3 is CASSYSRTGEYGYTF. As DNA, the CDR3 is TGTGCCAGCAGTTACTCCCGGACAGGGGAGTATGGCTACACCTTC. The rearrangement joins TRBV7-9 to TRBJ1-2, with 9 bases matching TRBD1. Germline CDR1 reads SEHNR; CDR2 reads FQNEAQ (reference sequence). The V gene end was trimmed by 6 bases and the J gene end by 5 bases; junction bases not matched to a gene: 10. This CDR3 has 15 amino acids.

The chain carries TRBV20-1 and TRBJ2-7; D is possibly TRBD2 (6 bases). The CDR3 spans 15 residues. Deletions cut 6 bases from V and 2 bases from J, with 20 bases between. The V gene's germline CDR1 is DFQATT and CDR2 SNEGSKA (reference sequence). CDR3 residues: CSARPGGAGTYEQYF. In DNA, the CDR3 is TGCAGTGCCCGCCCCGGTGGTGCGGGGACCTACGAGCAGTACTTC.

The CDR3 DNA is TGTGCCAGCTCACCCCGGACAGGGGAGAGTCACGAGCAGTACTTC. Its translation is CASSPRTGESHEQYF. This sequence joins TRBV6-1 and TRBJ2-7, with 9 nucleotides matching TRBD1. This CDR3 comprises 15 residues. The germline gives CDR1 MNHNS, CDR2 SASEGT. After removal of 8 bases from V and 5 bases from J, the junction contained 13 bases not matched to a gene.

This sequence joins TRBV12-3 or TRBV12-4 and TRBJ2-7, with TRBD1 identical over 8 bases. J was trimmed by 6 bases and V by 2 bases; bases with no gene match: 3. The CDR3 is made up of 13 amino acids. CDR3 sequence: CASSLSGGGEQYF. In DNA, the CDR3 is TGTGCCAGCAGTTTATCAGGGGGCGGCGAGCAGTACTTC.

About this clonotype: One end of the junction does not line up with germline, which may come from a read error. V and J are TRBV7-9 and TRBJ1-5, with D possibly being TRBD1 (6 bases). Germline-derived CDR1 and CDR2 are SEHNR and FQNEAQ (reference sequence). This CDR3 has 18 amino acids. The CDR3 loop is CASSQDMHRDHSNQPQHF. The CDR3 DNA reads TGCGCCAGCAGCCAAGATATGCACAGGGACCATAGCAATCAGCCCCAGCATTTT.

This chain uses TRBV7-9 with TRBJ2-5; 8 bases match TRBD2. Germline CDR1 SEHNR, CDR2 FQNEAQ (reference sequence). Trimming removed 2 bases from V and 5 bases from J; junction bases left unmatched: 4. The CDR3 is 14 residues long. The CDR3 protein is CASSLWAGGETQYF. DNA for the CDR3: TGTGCCAGCAGCTTATGGGCGGGGGGCGAGACCCAGTACTTC.

As concerns this clonotype: This may be a read error, as it is one base from a much larger clone. The V and J genes are TRBV20-1 and TRBJ1-3; D uncertain. Germline CDR1 and CDR2: DFQATT and SNEGSKA (reference sequence). V was clipped by 3 bases and J by 8 bases, with 8 bases between them. The CDR3 runs to 11 residues. DNA of the CDR3: TGCAGTGCTAGCCTTGGGGACACCATATATTTT. This translates into CSASLGDTIYF.